This T cell receptor beta chain was captured by sequencing in a study of control samples from healthy donors and cancer patients. This table comes from immunoSEQ multiplex PCR, and its TCRdb copy is limited to in-frame clones, with some not included. Of around 100,000 clones in the sample, about 86% were seen once. This CDR3 region has 18 residues. Trimming at V came to 3 bases and at J to 3 bases, leaving 14 bases not matched to a gene. The material sequenced was blood. V usage is TRBV23-1 and J usage is TRBJ1-5; the match to TRBD1 covers 7 bases. TRBV23-1 is classed as an ORF, of uncertain function. The TCR was taken from a man aged 30-40 years in good health. CDR3 region: CASSQSDPGGGYNQPQHF. CDR3 DNA sequence: TGCGCCAGCAGTCAGTCGGATCCAGGGGGGGGATACAATCAGCCCCAGCATTTT.